What follows is one T cell receptor beta chain and its context. Antigen specificity is unknown. Trimming shortened V by 3 bases and J by 6 bases, and 16 bases separated the two germline ends. This CDR3 has 15 residues. Per germline, CDR1 MDHEN and CDR2 SYDVKM. The record originates from a study of early T cells in non-severe SARS-CoV-2 infection. Turning to the study itself: The sequenced material was bulk RNA from unsorted whole blood, and its chains were unpaired. Study-wide points: Matching results from VDJdb favored anti-spike CD8 responses, leaving private and CD4 specificities undetected.

TCRdb recomputed calls from the 5' RACE reads with MiXCR, one row per CDR3 protein. The repertoire consists of tens of thousands of distinct CDR3 sequences, with roughly 13% occurring once and the leading ten covering 4.8%. The chain links TRBV28 to TRBJ2-3; D is unresolved. Specimen: whole blood. This receptor was obtained from an adult who was a healthcare worker with PCR-confirmed SARS-CoV-2 infection or an uninfected control (not recorded which). The CDR3 region is CASSLSPRDPDTQYF. CDR3 in DNA: TGTGCCAGCAGTTTGTCCCCTCGAGATCCGGATACGCAGTATTTT.